Shown below are 11 T cell receptor beta chains from a single sample sequenced in a study of radiotherapy plus CTLA-4 blockade in lung cancer (dated by TCRdb to the late 2010s). Receptor libraries were prepared by the immunoSEQ multiplex PCR assay. TCRdb retrieved this table from immuneACCESS and kept in-frame rearrangements only. Not all clones are present; in checked studies, unresolved V genes account for under half, and no reason is known for the remainder. The sample table shows around 40,000 clones, and more than 80% are seen once. Approximately 6% of the sample comes from the top ten. Material: peripheral blood, obtained from a patient treated with radiotherapy plus ipilimumab. All receptors come from a human donor with non-small cell lung cancer who had stable disease on radiotherapy plus ipilimumab.

CDR3 loop: CASSSFYEQYF. CDR3 in DNA: TGTGCCAGCAGCTCCTTCTACGAGCAGTACTTC. The genes are TRBV11-2 and TRBJ2-5; D remains unclear. The J call may be mistaken, given a closer DNA end match to TRBJ2-7. Germline V CDR1 and CDR2: SGHAT, FQNNGV. The CDR3 loop spans 11 amino acids.

The chain uses TRBV5-1 and TRBJ2-7; the D gene is possibly TRBD2 (6 bases). The CDR3 runs 17 residues. Trimming took off 2 bases at V and 0 bases at J, with 18 bases between the two ends. The V gene's germline CDR1 is SGHRS and CDR2 YFSETQ. This chain's CDR3 is CASSFSRASAGSYEQYF. The CDR3 DNA reads TGCGCCAGCAGCTTTTCTCGGGCTAGCGCGGGCTCCTACGAGCAGTACTTC.

This chain uses TRBV4-1 with TRBJ2-7, with 7 positions matching TRBD1. V lost 1 base, J lost 1 base, and 4 bases stayed unmatched. CDR1 and CDR2 (germline): MGHRA, YSYEKL. The CDR3 consists of 15 residues. The CDR3 protein is CASSQGQGESYEQYF. CDR3 coding DNA: TGCGCCAGCAGCCAAGGTCAGGGGGAGTCCTACGAGCAGTACTTC.

This rearrangement joins TRBV2 to TRBJ2-4, with a possible D match to TRBD1 (7 bases). The ends were cut back, 1 base at V and 10 bases at J, with 23 bases in the middle. Germline V CDR1 and CDR2: SNHLY, FYNNEI. The CDR3 length is 17 residues. The CDR3 DNA reads TGTGCCAGCAGTGAAGGGGGGCGGAGGGGGCTTCCCAGTATTCAGTACTTC. The encoded protein is CASSEGGRRGLPSIQYF.

This sequence joins TRBV4-3 and TRBJ2-1; TRBD2 aligns across 7 bases. Trimming took 1 base from V and 1 from J; bases not matched to a gene: 10. In germline, CDR1 is LGHNA, CDR2 YSLEER. CDR3 length: 18 residues. The CDR3 sequence is CASSQGLLARTSYNEQFF. As DNA, the CDR3 is TGCGCCAGCAGCCAAGGACTACTAGCGCGGACTTCCTACAATGAGCAGTTCTTC.

This clone came up a few times. The V and J genes are TRBV7-3 and TRBJ1-6; no clear D. Germline CDR1 reads SGHTA; CDR2 reads FQGTGA. Deletions cut 1 base from V and 0 bases from J, with 10 bases between. CDR3 length: 17 residues. The CDR3 loop reads CASSLKAASSYNSPLHF. The CDR3 nucleotides read TGTGCCAGCAGCTTAAAGGCAGCGAGCTCCTATAATTCACCCCTCCACTTT.

This clone appeared a single time. The genes are TRBV29-1 and TRBJ2-7; D is possibly TRBD2 (6 bases). Trimming removed 7 bases from V and 2 bases from J, with 15 bases in between. The CDR3 covers 13 residues. The germline gives CDR1 SQVTM, CDR2 ANQGSEA. The CDR3 loop reads CSAAPRLAYEQYF. In DNA, the CDR3 is TGCAGCGCCGCTCCTAGACTAGCCTACGAGCAGTACTTC.

DNA for the CDR3: TGTGCCAGCAGCGTAGAACAGGGGGGAATGAACACTGAAGCTTTCTTT. This codes for CASSVEQGGMNTEAFF. The V and J genes are TRBV9 and TRBJ1-1; TRBD1 matches at 8 bases. The CDR3 extends over 16 amino acids. The V and J ends lost 0 bases and 0 bases, in that order; junction bases with no gene match: 4. CDR1 SGDLS and CDR2 YYNGEE come from the germline V gene.

A few counts support this clone. The chain has TRBV6-5 and TRBJ2-7; D unclear. There are 13 residues in the CDR3. Per the germline V gene, CDR1 is MNHEY and CDR2 is SVGAGI. Trimming took off 2 bases at V and 4 bases at J, with 9 bases between the two ends. This CDR3 is CASSYTYDYEQYF. Here the CDR3 DNA reads TGTGCCAGCAGTTACACTTACGATTACGAGCAGTACTTC.

The chain recombines TRBV11-2 with TRBJ2-1, with TRBD2 matching 9 bases. Losses at the gene ends were 6 bases for V and 3 bases for J; bases not matched to a gene: 18. Germline V gene lookup returns CDR1 SGHAT and CDR2 FQNNGV. This CDR3 region has 19 residues. The CDR3 reads CASRRALGAGGQGYNEQFF. The CDR3 coding sequence is TGTGCCAGCAGACGGGCGCTGGGCGCGGGAGGGCAAGGCTACAATGAGCAGTTCTTC.

The chain employs TRBV20-1 and TRBJ2-5; D unresolved. The CDR3 length is 10 residues. Germline values: CDR1 DFQATT, CDR2 SNEGSKA (reference sequence). V lost 5 bases and J 2 bases, leaving 3 bases between the germline ends. CDR3 nucleotides: TGCAGTGCTCTACAAGAGACCCAGTACTTC. As protein: CSALQETQYF.